Each of the 7 T cell receptor beta chains below was sequenced from the same sample in a study of follicular helper T cells after annual influenza vaccination. Sequenced by immunoSEQ multiplex PCR; TCRdb stores in-frame clones only, minus some. This sample yields fewer than 7,500 clones, of which 65% to 90% are seen a single time; approximately 0.99% belongs to the top ten. Time point meaning: 2015-2016 season, pre-vaccination. This material consisted of CXCR5+ CD38- circulating T follicular helper cells from blood, taken on the day of influenza vaccination. The subset is: circulating Tfh, non-naive CD4+CXCR5+PD-1+ (ICOS+CD38+ or ICOS-CD38-). The receptors originated from an adult who received the influenza vaccine.

This clone was detected once. The chain combines TRBV7-9 with TRBJ2-7; D uncertain. Germline lookup yields CDR1 SEHNR and CDR2 FQNEAQ (reference sequence). V was trimmed by 5 bases and J by 2 bases, leaving 13 bases between them. This CDR3 contains 14 residues. Here the CDR3 reads CASSETQVTYEQYF. The CDR3 DNA reads TGTGCCAGCAGCGAGACTCAAGTGACCTACGAGCAGTACTTC.

The rearrangement links TRBV6-1 to TRBJ1-3; the D is unclear. The V and J ends lost 6 bases and 2 bases respectively, with 14 bases between them. CDR3 size: 15 residues. Looked up from germline, CDR1 is MNHNS and CDR2 is SASEGT. CDR3 protein: CASRRQERAGNTIYF. Written as DNA, the CDR3 is TGTGCCAGCAGACGCCAGGAAAGAGCTGGAAACACCATATATTTT.

This clone was seen only once. The chain has TRBV7-6 and TRBJ1-3; no clear D. Germline loops: CDR1 SGHVS, CDR2 FNYEAQ. The CDR3 consists of 15 residues. Between the trimmed V and J ends, which lost 5 bases and 0 bases, there was a span of 11 bases. CDR3 nucleotide sequence: TGTGCCAGCAGCCAACGTCAGATCTCTGGAAACACCATATATTTT. Protein sequence: CASSQRQISGNTIYF.

The V call is TRBV5-1, the J call TRBJ2-3; 7 nucleotides line up with TRBD2. Germline V CDR1 and CDR2: SGHRS, YFSETQ. The CDR3 runs to 15 residues. The J segment lost 0 bases and the V segment lost 3 bases, leaving 4 bases of the junction unmatched. CDR3: CASSSLAPSTDTQYF. The CDR3 bases are TGCGCCAGCAGCTCACTAGCGCCTAGCACAGATACGCAGTATTTT.

The count of this clone is one. The genes are TRBV6-4 and TRBJ2-1; D call uncertain. Trimming cost V 10 bases and J 7 bases, with 14 bases left between them. CDR3 length: 12 amino acids. CDR1 MRHNA and CDR2 SNTAGT come from the germline V gene. The CDR3: CATSQTPNEQFF. CDR3 sequence (DNA): TGTGCCACCTCTCAGACACCTAATGAGCAGTTCTTC.

The chain joins TRBV7-3 to TRBJ2-1; D might be TRBD2 (6 bases). CDR3 length: 14 amino acids. Deletions cut 5 bases from V and 6 bases from J, with 14 bases between. Germline CDR1 SGHTA, CDR2 FQGTGA. The CDR3 DNA sequence: TGTGCCAGCAGCGAACAGGACGGGAGCAATGAGCAGTTCTTC. Translating gives CASSEQDGSNEQFF.

V usage is TRBV30 and J usage is TRBJ1-2; D may be TRBD1 (5 bases). The CDR3 runs 13 residues. Germline V CDR1 and CDR2: GTSNPN, SVGIG (reference sequence). V lost 4 bases and J 3 bases, leaving 12 bases between the germline ends. The chain's CDR3 is CAWTKGRDYGYTF. The DNA of the CDR3 is TGTGCCTGGACTAAGGGGCGAGACTATGGCTACACCTTC.